This T cell receptor beta chain was identified in a study of blood T cell repertoires in COVID-19. This clone was counted a single time. Germline V lookup: CDR1 KGHSH, CDR2 LQKENI. This CDR3 comprises 18 residues. V shed 1 base and J 2 bases; nucleotides not matched to a gene: 5. Sequencing was performed with immunoSEQ multiplex PCR; in TCRdb, only in-frame clones are kept and a portion is missing. The table has roughly 410,000 clones, 70% to 90% seen once. Source material: peripheral blood. This TCR came from a man between 35 and 55 years old with acute or convalescent COVID-19. The chain links TRBV18 to TRBJ2-6, with 10 positions matching TRBD1. CDR3 DNA: TGTGCCAGCTCACCACGCGGGACAGGGGAACCTGGGGCCAACGTCCTGACTTTC. Its protein is CASSPRGTGEPGANVLTF.